This entry describes one T cell receptor beta chain. The data are from a study of control samples from healthy donors and cancer patients. The assay was immunoSEQ multiplex PCR, and TCRdb's table has in-frame clones only and misses some. The sample records 150,000 to 180,000 clones, 93% being singletons. The CDR3 contains 16 residues. V was pared by 2 bases and J by 4 bases, with 17 bases between. Germline CDR1 reads MNHNS; CDR2 reads SASEGT. Sequencing was performed on blood. The sequence came from a man aged 50 to 60 in good health. The chain uses TRBV6-1 and TRBJ1-1, with D perhaps TRBD1 (6 bases). The CDR3 loop reads CASSERQGQPPTEAFF. The CDR3 coding sequence is TGTGCCAGCAGTGAAAGGCAGGGGCAACCTCCCACTGAAGCTTTCTTT.